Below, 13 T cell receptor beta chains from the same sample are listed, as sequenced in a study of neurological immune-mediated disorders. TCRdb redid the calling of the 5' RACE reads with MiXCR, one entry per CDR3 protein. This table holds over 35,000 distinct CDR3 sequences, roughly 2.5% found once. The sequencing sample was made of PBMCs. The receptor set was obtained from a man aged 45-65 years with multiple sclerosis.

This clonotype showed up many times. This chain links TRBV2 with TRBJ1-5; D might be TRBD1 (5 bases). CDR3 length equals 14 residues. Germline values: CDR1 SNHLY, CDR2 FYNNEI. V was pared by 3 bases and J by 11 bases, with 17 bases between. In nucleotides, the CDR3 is TGTGCCAGCAGTGATACAGGAGGCCATCTGTCCCAGCATTTT. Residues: CASSDTGGHLSQHF.

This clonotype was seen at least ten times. The DNA of the CDR3 is TGTGCCAGCAAAGACTGGGGTTCCTACAATGAGCAGTTCTTC. Protein: CASKDWGSYNEQFF. This sequence joins TRBV11-2 and TRBJ2-1; D call uncertain. V was clipped by 7 bases and J by 1 base, with 11 bases between them. Germline assignment: CDR1 SGHAT and CDR2 FQNNGV. The CDR3 spans 14 residues. Based on the CDR3 plus reference TRBV11-2 and TRBJ2-1, the full variable domain is EAGVAQSPRYKIIEKRQSVAFWCNPISGHATLYWYQQILGQGPKLLIQFQNNGVVDDSQLPKDRFSAERLKGVDSTLKIQPAKLEDSAVYLCASKDWGSYNEQFFGPGTRLTVL.

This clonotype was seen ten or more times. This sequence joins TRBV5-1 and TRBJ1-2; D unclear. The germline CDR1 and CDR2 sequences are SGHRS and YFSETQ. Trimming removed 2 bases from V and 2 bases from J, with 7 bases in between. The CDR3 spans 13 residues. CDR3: CASSFRQNYGYTF. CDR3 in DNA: TGCGCCAGCAGCTTCAGGCAGAACTATGGCTACACCTTC.

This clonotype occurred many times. In nucleotides, the CDR3 is TGTGCCAGCAGCGCAAACGGGGGGCCCGTATTTACTGAAGCTTTCTTT. The encoded protein is CASSANGGPVFTEAFF. The V and J genes are TRBV9 and TRBJ1-1; tentatively, D is TRBD1 (6 bases). V dropped 3 bases and J dropped 5 bases, with 20 bases sitting between them. The CDR3 has 16 residues. The germline V gene has CDR1 SGDLS and CDR2 YYNGEE.

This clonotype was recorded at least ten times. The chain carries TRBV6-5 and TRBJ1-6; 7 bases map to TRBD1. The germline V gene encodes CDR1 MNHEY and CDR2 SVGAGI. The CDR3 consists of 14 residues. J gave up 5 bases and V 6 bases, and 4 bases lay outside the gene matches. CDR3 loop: CASRAGGNNSPLHF. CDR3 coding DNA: TGTGCCAGCAGAGCAGGGGGTAATAATTCACCCCTCCACTTT.

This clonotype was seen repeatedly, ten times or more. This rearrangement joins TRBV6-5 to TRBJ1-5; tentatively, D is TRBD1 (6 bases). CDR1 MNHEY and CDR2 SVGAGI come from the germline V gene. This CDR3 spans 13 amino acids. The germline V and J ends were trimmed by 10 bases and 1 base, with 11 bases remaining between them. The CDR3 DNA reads TGTGCCACACGTGGGGGCAGCAATCAGCCCCAGCATTTT. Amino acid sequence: CATRGGSNQPQHF.

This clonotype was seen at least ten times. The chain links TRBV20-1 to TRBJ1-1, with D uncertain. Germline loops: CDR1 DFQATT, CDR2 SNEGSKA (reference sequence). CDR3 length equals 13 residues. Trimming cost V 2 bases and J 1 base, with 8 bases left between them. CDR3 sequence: CSARRTKNTEAFF. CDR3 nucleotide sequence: TGCAGTGCTAGAAGGACTAAGAACACTGAAGCTTTCTTT.

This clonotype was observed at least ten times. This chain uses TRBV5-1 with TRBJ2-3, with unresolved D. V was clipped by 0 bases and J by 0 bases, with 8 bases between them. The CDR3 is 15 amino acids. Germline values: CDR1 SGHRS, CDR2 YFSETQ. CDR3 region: CASSLVGSSTDTQYF. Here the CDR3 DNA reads TGCGCCAGCAGCTTGGTTGGGTCTAGCACAGATACGCAGTATTTT.

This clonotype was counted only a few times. In DNA, the CDR3 is TGTGCCAGCAGCCAGGTACGAGCCCAAGAGCAGTACTTC. Protein product: CASSQVRAQEQYF. The rearrangement links TRBV14 to TRBJ2-7; D call uncertain. V dropped 3 bases and J dropped 7 bases, with 13 bases sitting between them. There are 13 residues in the CDR3. Germline assignment: CDR1 SGHDN and CDR2 FVKESK.

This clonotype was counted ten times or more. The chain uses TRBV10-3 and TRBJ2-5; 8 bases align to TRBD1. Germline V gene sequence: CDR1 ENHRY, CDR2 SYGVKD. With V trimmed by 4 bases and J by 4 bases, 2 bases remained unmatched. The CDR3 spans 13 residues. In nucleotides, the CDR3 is TGTGCCATCAGTGGTGGACAGGGAGAGACCCAGTACTTC. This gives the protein CAISGGQGETQYF.

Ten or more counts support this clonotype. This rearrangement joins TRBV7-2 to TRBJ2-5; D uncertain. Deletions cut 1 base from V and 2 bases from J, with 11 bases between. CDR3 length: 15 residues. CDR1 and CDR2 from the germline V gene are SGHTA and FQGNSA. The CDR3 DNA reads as TGTGCCAGCAGCTTAGGGTCAGGCCGACAAGAGACCCAGTACTTC. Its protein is CASSLGSGRQETQYF.

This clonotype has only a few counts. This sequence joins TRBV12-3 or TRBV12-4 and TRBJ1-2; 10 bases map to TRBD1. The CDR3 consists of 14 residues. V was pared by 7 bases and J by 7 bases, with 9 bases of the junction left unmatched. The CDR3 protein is CASTPTGGGSGYTF. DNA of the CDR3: TGTGCCAGCACCCCGACAGGGGGCGGATCTGGCTACACCTTC.

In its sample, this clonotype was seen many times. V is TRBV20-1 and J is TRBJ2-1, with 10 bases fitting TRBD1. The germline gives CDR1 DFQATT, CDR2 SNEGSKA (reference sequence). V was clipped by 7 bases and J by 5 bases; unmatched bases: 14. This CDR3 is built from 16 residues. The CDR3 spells CSVVSRGTGANNEQFF. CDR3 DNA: TGCAGTGTCGTATCCCGAGGGACAGGGGCGAACAATGAGCAGTTCTTC.